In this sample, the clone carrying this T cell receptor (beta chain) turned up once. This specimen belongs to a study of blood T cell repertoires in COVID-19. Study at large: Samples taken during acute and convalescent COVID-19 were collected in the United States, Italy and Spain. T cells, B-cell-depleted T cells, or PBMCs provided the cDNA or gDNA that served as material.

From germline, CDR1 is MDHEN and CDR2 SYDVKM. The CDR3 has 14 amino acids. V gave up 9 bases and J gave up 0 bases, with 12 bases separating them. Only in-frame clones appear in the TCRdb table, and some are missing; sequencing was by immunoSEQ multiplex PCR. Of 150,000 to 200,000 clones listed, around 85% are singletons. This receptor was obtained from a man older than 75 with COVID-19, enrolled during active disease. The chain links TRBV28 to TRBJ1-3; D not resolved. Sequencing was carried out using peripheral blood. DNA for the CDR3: TGTGCCAGGAGGAGGAGACTCTCTGGAAACACCATATATTTT. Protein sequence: CARRRRLSGNTIYF.